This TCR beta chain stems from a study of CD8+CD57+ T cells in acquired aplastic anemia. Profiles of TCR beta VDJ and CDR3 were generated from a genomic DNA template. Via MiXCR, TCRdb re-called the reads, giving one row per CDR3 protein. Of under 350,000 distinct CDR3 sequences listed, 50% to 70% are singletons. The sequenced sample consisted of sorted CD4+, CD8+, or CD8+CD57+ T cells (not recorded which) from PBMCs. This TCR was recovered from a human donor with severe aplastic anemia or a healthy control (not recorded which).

In DNA, the CDR3 is TGTGCCAGCATCCCAGGGGTTAGCACTGAAGCTTTCTTT. As protein: CASIPGVSTEAFF. The chain combines TRBV7-8 with TRBJ1-1; possibly TRBD1 for D (6 bases). Per germline, CDR1 SGHVS and CDR2 FQNEAQ. This CDR3 has 13 residues. V lost 7 bases to trimming and J lost 4 bases, with 13 bases between them. Looking up the rest from reference TRBV7-8 and TRBJ1-1 gives the full variable domain: GAGVSQSPRYKVAKRGQDVALRCDPISGHVSLFWYQQALGQGPEFLTYFQNEAQLDKSGLPSDRFFAERPEGSVSTLKIQRTQQEDSAVYLCASIPGVSTEAFFGQGTRLTVV.